In this sample, the clone carrying this T cell receptor beta chain is medium-sized. TCRdb itself ran the 5' RACE reads through MiXCR, one entry per CDR3 protein. The table lists about 14,000 distinct CDR3 sequences, 7.3% of them singletons. The germline V and J ends were trimmed by 3 bases and 5 bases, with 9 bases remaining between them. CDR3 size: 12 residues. Germline V lookup: CDR1 DFQATT, CDR2 SNEGSKA (reference sequence). The record originates from a study of T cells after yellow fever vaccination. Study findings and constraints: CD4 and CD8 compartments shared a small share of clonotypes.

This chain connects TRBV20-1 to TRBJ2-3; D perhaps matches TRBD2 (5 bases). This TCR was sampled from a man younger than 35 who received the YFV17D yellow fever vaccine. Sequencing used PBMCs, either bulk or a sorted T-cell subset (CD4+, CD8+, memory, or dextramer-sorted; not recorded which), obtained on the day of the yellow fever booster vaccination. CDR3 loop: CSARGAGDTQYF. For the CDR3, the DNA is TGCAGTGCTAGGGGCGCGGGAGATACGCAGTATTTT.